Shown below are 23 T cell receptor beta chains from a single sample sequenced in a study of T cell responses to AZD1222 COVID-19 vaccine. Assay used: immunoSEQ multiplex PCR; TCRdb lists only in-frame clones, some missing. The sample includes 100,000 to 150,000 clones, 90% seen only once; the top ten take roughly 4.4%. Sequencing used peripheral blood, obtained on day 0 of MenACWY control vaccination. The receptors here all came from an adult in good health.

The chain carries TRBV12-3 or TRBV12-4 and TRBJ1-1; 11 bases are a match to TRBD1. The CDR3 consists of 12 residues. Trimming removed 10 bases from V and 5 bases from J; junction bases left unmatched: 3. This chain's CDR3 is CATGDRGTEAFF. CDR3 bases: TGTGCCACTGGGGACAGGGGGACTGAAGCTTTCTTT.

The rearrangement joins TRBV11-2 to TRBJ2-2; D tentatively fits TRBD1 or TRBD2 (6 bases each). Germline values: CDR1 SGHAT, CDR2 FQNNGV. The V end lost 5 bases, the J end lost 7 bases, and 20 bases lay between the germline ends. The CDR3 length is 16 residues. Written as DNA, the CDR3 is TGTGCCAGCAGCCCGGTGGGGGGCTCGAAAAACGGGGAGCTGTTTTTT. It codes for CASSPVGGSKNGELFF.

This rearrangement joins TRBV4-2 to TRBJ1-1; D ambiguous. The ends were cut back, 0 bases at V and 0 bases at J, with 11 bases in the middle. Germline V gene data show CDR1 as LGHNA and CDR2 as YNFKEQ. This CDR3 has 16 amino acids. CDR3 nucleotides: TGTGCCAGCAGCCAAGATTCGGGGAGCATGAACACTGAAGCTTTCTTT. Translated, it gives CASSQDSGSMNTEAFF.

The rearrangement joins TRBV9 to TRBJ2-1, with a weak D call TRBD2 (7 bases). Germline CDR1 SGDLS, CDR2 YYNGEE. CDR3 length equals 15 residues. Trimming cost V 1 base and J 8 bases, with 16 bases left between them. CDR3 region: CASSVSSGTLDEQFF. CDR3 nucleotide sequence: TGTGCCAGCAGCGTATCGAGCGGGACACTCGATGAGCAGTTCTTC.

This chain uses TRBV7-2 with TRBJ1-2; maybe TRBD1 (5 bases). This CDR3 has 14 residues. CDR1 is SGHTA, CDR2 FQGNSA, per germline. Trimming stripped 1 base from V and 8 bases from J, with 14 bases between. CDR3 protein: CASSLVGRVEGYTF. CDR3 in DNA: TGTGCCAGCAGCTTAGTAGGCAGGGTGGAAGGCTACACCTTC. The complete variable domain, with remaining parts taken from reference TRBV7-2 and TRBJ1-2, reads GAGVSQSPSNKVTEKGKDVELRCDPISGHTALYWYRQSLGQGLEFLIYFQGNSAPDKSGLPSDRFSAERTGGSVSTLTIQRTQQEDSAVYLCASSLVGRVEGYTFGSGTRLTVV.

The V call is TRBV4-3, the J call TRBJ1-6, with TRBD1 matching over 8 bases. The CDR3 is 14 residues long. Germline V gene lookup returns CDR1 LGHNA and CDR2 YSLEER. The V gene end was trimmed by 4 bases and the J gene end by 7 bases; junction bases not matched to a gene: 3. CDR3 sequence: CASSLGTGNSPLHF. CDR3 coding DNA: TGCGCCAGCAGCCTAGGGACAGGAAATTCACCCCTCCACTTT.

The DNA of the CDR3 is TGTGCCAGCAGATCGTCTAGCGGCCGGGGAGATACGCAGTATTTT. It is translated as CASRSSSGRGDTQYF. The chain employs TRBV7-2 and TRBJ2-3; 7 bases agree with TRBD2. After removal of 6 bases from V and 5 bases from J, the junction contained 11 bases not matched to a gene. The CDR3 spans 15 residues. Per germline, CDR1 SGHTA and CDR2 FQGNSA.

This clone is a singleton in its sample. The V and J genes are TRBV12-3 or TRBV12-4 and TRBJ1-1; D gene uncertain. The V gene lost 2 bases and the J gene lost 9 bases, with 13 bases spanning the gap. CDR3 length: 13 amino acids. CDR3 bases: TGTGCCAGCAGTTTATTTTTACGAGAAAAAGCTTTCTTT. Translation: CASSLFLREKAFF.

The J gene is TRBJ2-3, the V gene TRBV3-1 (or the pseudogene TRBV3-2); 9 positions agree with TRBD2. CDR3 size: 16 residues. V was pared by 0 bases and J by 7 bases, with 8 bases of the junction left unmatched. CDR1 LGHDT and CDR2 YNNKEL come from the germline V gene (reference sequence). The CDR3 DNA follows: TGTGCCAGCAGCCAAGAACGGCCTAGCGGGATGAATACGCAGTATTTT. Its translation is CASSQERPSGMNTQYF.

The genes are TRBV19 and TRBJ2-7, with TRBD1 matching over 9 bases. Per the germline V gene, CDR1 is LNHDA and CDR2 is SQIVND (reference sequence). V lost 5 bases, J lost 1 base, and 3 bases stayed unmatched. The CDR3 sequence is 14 residues long. In DNA, the CDR3 is TGTGCCAGTAGTTACAGGGGGCGGTCCTACGAGCAGTACTTC. Protein product: CASSYRGRSYEQYF.

The chain carries TRBV3-1 (or the pseudogene TRBV3-2) and TRBJ1-3; D is perhaps TRBD1 (5 bases). The CDR3 has 13 amino acids. Germline V lookup: CDR1 LGHDT, CDR2 YNNKEL (reference sequence). The V end lost 3 bases, the J end lost 6 bases, and 9 bases lay between the germline ends. The CDR3 sequence: CASSQGHPNTIYF. CDR3 DNA sequence: TGTGCCAGCAGCCAGGGGCATCCAAACACCATATATTTT.

J is TRBJ1-4 and V is TRBV7-9; D is undetermined. Trimming took 4 bases from V and 0 from J, leaving 9 bases between them. The germline gives CDR1 SEHNR, CDR2 FQNEAQ (reference sequence). This CDR3 comprises 15 residues. The CDR3 spells CASSSAGATNEKLFF. In DNA, the CDR3 is TGTGCCAGCAGCTCCGCCGGAGCAACTAATGAAAAACTGTTTTTT.

The rearrangement uses TRBV28 and TRBJ1-6, with D maybe TRBD1 (5 bases). Germline CDR1 is MDHEN and CDR2 is SYDVKM. The CDR3 is 17 amino acids. Trimming removed 5 bases from V and 6 bases from J, with 20 bases in between. The CDR3 loop is CASSRNRMGLGNSPLHF. The CDR3 DNA sequence: TGTGCCAGCAGTCGAAACCGTATGGGACTTGGTAATTCACCCCTCCACTTT.

This chain joins TRBV7-2 and TRBJ2-3; 9 bases align to TRBD2. V was pared by 0 bases and J by 7 bases, with 5 bases of the junction left unmatched. The CDR3 loop spans 15 amino acids. Germline loops: CDR1 SGHTA, CDR2 FQGNSA. Written as DNA, the CDR3 is TGTGCCAGCAGCTTAGCCATGGGACTAGCTAATACGCAGTATTTT. It is translated as CASSLAMGLANTQYF. Drawing the rest from reference TRBV7-2 and TRBJ2-3, the complete variable domain is GAGVSQSPSNKVTEKGKDVELRCDPISGHTALYWYRQSLGQGLEFLIYFQGNSAPDKSGLPSDRFSAERTGGSVSTLTIQRTQQEDSAVYLCASSLAMGLANTQYFGPGTRLTVL.

The CDR3 here is CASSLISGRAGELFF. The DNA of the CDR3 is TGTGCCAGCAGCCTCATTAGCGGGAGGGCCGGGGAGCTGTTTTTT. The V gene is TRBV11-2, the J gene TRBJ2-2; 11 bases are a match to TRBD2. J lost 6 bases, V lost 5 bases, and 5 bases had no gene match. The CDR3 contains 15 residues. Germline assignment: CDR1 SGHAT and CDR2 FQNNGV.

The chain links TRBV4-1 to TRBJ2-4; 8 bases map to TRBD1. Germline lookup yields CDR1 MGHRA and CDR2 YSYEKL. CDR3 length: 19 residues. V lost 0 bases and J lost 1; bases outside the gene matches: 11. The CDR3 DNA is TGCGCCAGCAGCCAAGACGGACTCGGACAGGGAATGGCCAAAAACATTCAGTACTTC. Its translation is CASSQDGLGQGMAKNIQYF.

The rearrangement uses TRBV7-2 and TRBJ1-6, with TRBD1 as a possible D gene (6 bases). Germline CDR1 reads SGHTA; CDR2 reads FQGNSA. The V and J ends lost 2 bases and 7 bases respectively, with 12 bases between them. The CDR3 length is 15 residues. The CDR3 protein is CASSLRGLQNSPLHF. CDR3 DNA: TGTGCCAGCAGCTTAAGGGGGTTGCAGAATTCACCCCTCCACTTT.

The chain joins TRBV21-1 to TRBJ2-3; TRBD2, the D gene given by the table, was not confirmed from the DNA. TRBV21-1 corresponds to a pseudogene. This CDR3 has 16 residues. In nucleotides, the CDR3 is TGTGCCAGCAGCCAAGTCGGGGGGCTTCTTGCAGATACGCAGTATTTT. Its translation: CASSQVGGLLADTQYF.

This chain links TRBV28 with TRBJ2-1; 14 bases agree with TRBD2. The germline V gene has CDR1 MDHEN and CDR2 SYDVKM. The V segment lost 5 bases and the J segment 8 bases; nucleotides outside the gene matches: 14. CDR3 size: 18 residues. This CDR3 is CASSRGLLGLAGDDEQFF. The CDR3 nucleotides are TGTGCCAGCAGTAGGGGACTTTTGGGACTAGCGGGAGACGATGAGCAGTTCTTC.

The rearrangement links TRBV4-2 to TRBJ2-1; possibly TRBD1 for D (6 bases). The V gene lost 6 bases and the J gene lost 4 bases, with 16 bases spanning the gap. Germline CDR1 reads LGHNA; CDR2 reads YNFKEQ. The CDR3 length is 15 residues. The CDR3 spells CASRPSRTAYNEQFF. The CDR3, as DNA: TGTGCCAGCAGACCTTCTCGGACAGCATACAATGAGCAGTTCTTC.

The genes are TRBV2 and TRBJ1-5, with D unclear. CDR3 length: 14 residues. V lost 2 bases and J 3 bases, leaving 8 bases between the germline ends. Per the germline V gene, CDR1 is SNHLY and CDR2 is FYNNEI. CDR3 protein: CASSEQVYNQPQHF. The CDR3 DNA sequence: TGTGCCAGCAGTGAACAGGTCTACAATCAGCCCCAGCATTTT. Based on the CDR3 plus reference TRBV2 and TRBJ1-5, the full variable domain is EPEVTQTPSHQVTQMGQEVILRCVPISNHLYFYWYRQILGQKVEFLVSFYNNEISEKSEIFDDQFSVERPDGSNFTLKIRSTKLEDSAMYFCASSEQVYNQPQHFGDGTRLSIL.

V gene TRBV7-9 combines with J gene TRBJ1-5; 12 bases are shared with TRBD1. From germline, CDR1 is SEHNR and CDR2 FQNEAQ (reference sequence). The CDR3 is 17 residues long. Germline trimming cut 0 bases from V and 7 bases from J; bases unmatched to any gene: 7. The CDR3, as DNA: TGTGCCAGCAGCTTAGCCCGGGACAGGGGGCGCGGACAGCCCCAGCATTTT. This translates into CASSLARDRGRGQPQHF.

The chain employs TRBV21-1 and TRBJ2-1; the table assigns TRBD2, which was not confirmed against the DNA. TRBV21-1 is classified as a pseudogene. This CDR3 spans 18 amino acids. The CDR3 nucleotides read TGTGCCAGTTCAAAAACCTTAGCGGACCCATCACCTTACAATGAGCAGTTCTTC. Protein sequence: CASSKTLADPSPYNEQFF.